The present T cell receptor beta chain was sequenced within a study of T cells in tumors after PD-1 blockade (dated by TCRdb to between 2018 and 2021). General notes on the study: Patients were excluded if they had prior checkpoint blockade, use of systemic immunosuppressants, or recent radiotherapy or other anti-cancer therapy within 4 weeks. Paired single-cell RNA and TCR sequencing was done in the study on site-matched tumors from patients with BCC or SCC, both before and after anti-PD-1 therapy. On average, peripheral blood samples yielded 35,000 to 45,000 unique clonotypes and approximately 100,000 TCR templates (range roughly 21,000-280,000). RECIST version 1.1 was the standard used to evaluate clinical response. To compare clonotypes in blood and tumor, bulk TCR sequencing was done on 10 peripheral blood samples taken from four or five patients. A subset of patients also received ongoing daily vismodegib 150 mg during anti-PD-1 treatment. Treatment consisted of either cemiplimab 350 mg every 2 weeks or pembrolizumab 200 mg every 3 weeks.

To note about this clone: Its recognized antigen is unknown. There are no base qualities to consult, and no much larger clone falls within one base.

Genomic DNA extracted from tumor biopsies or peripheral blood was used for bulk TCRbeta sequencing, with input ranging from about 616 ng to 6,500 ng. Histologically proven advanced or metastatic basal or squamous cell carcinoma was present in all patients, all of whom were poor candidates for surgical resection. Of the roughly 10 patients in the basal cell carcinoma cohort, roughly 8 underwent bulk tumor TCR sequencing. From cysteine to phenylalanine, the CDR3 is 15 amino acids long. Left in the record is the CDR3 DNA by itself, 45 bases read in frame from the first base. Via the germline V gene, CDR1 is LGHNA and CDR2 YNFKEQ. The V end loses 1 base and the J end loses 1 base, and a stretch of 10 bases separates them. The study at large found these results: About 41% of tumor TCR clonotypes were detected in blood, and some novel exhausted tumor clones were observed in pre-treatment blood, which was taken as suggesting peripheral recruitment. The source of novel T cell clones was not identified, and lymphoid organs or rare unexpanded clones within the tumor or the tumor periphery could be included among the possible sources.

The immunoSEQ platform was used to carry out deep TCRbeta sequencing. Regarding the original processing steps: Only productive rearrangements were exported from the immunoSEQ Analyzer for downstream analysis. Bulk TCRbeta clonotypes were assigned T cell phenotypes by matching to single-cell RNA+TCR-seq clones sharing the same TCRbeta sequence. Clone enrichment in tumor was calculated as tumor frequency divided by PBMC frequency from bulk TCR sequencing. GLIPH was used to sort TCRs into specificity groups, which are clusters of distinct TCRs that likely recognize common antigens through shared CDR3 motifs. TCRdb holds this immuneACCESS table with in-frame rearrangements only. Some clones are missing; in checked studies, unresolved V genes explain under half, and the rest has no known cause. From that table come the V and J calls and clone size; the DNA was used to work out D and trimming. The table for this sample lists around 50,000 clones; 65% to 80% of them were counted only once. 8.7% of the sample lies in the top ten.

Sequenced material: PBMCs, taken before anti-PD-1 therapy. This TCR was recovered from a human donor with advanced basal cell or squamous cell carcinoma (not recorded which). The rearrangement combines TRBV4-2 with TRBJ1-2, and possibly TRBD1, on 5 matching bases. The DNA sequence is TGTGCCAGCAGCCAAGGAACAGGCCTTAACTATGGCTACACCTTC. It codes for CASSQGTGLNYGYTF.